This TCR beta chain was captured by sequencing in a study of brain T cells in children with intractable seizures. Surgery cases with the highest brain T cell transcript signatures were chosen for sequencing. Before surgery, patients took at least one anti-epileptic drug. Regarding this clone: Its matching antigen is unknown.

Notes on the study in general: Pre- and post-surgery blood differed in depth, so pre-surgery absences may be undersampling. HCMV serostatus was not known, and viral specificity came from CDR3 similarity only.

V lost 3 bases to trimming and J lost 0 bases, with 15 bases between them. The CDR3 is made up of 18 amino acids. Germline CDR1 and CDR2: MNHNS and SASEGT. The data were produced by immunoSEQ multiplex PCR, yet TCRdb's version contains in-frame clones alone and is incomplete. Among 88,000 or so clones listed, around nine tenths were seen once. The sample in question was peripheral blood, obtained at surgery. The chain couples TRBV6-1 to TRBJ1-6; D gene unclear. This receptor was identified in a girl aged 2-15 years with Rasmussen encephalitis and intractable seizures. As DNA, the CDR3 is TGTGCCAGCAGTGATCCCCCGGCGGGCAGCTCCTATAATTCACCCCTCCACTTT. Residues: CASSDPPAGSSYNSPLHF.